The 10 T cell receptor beta chains listed next were all sequenced from one sample in a study of response to subunit inactivated influenza vaccine. TCRdb recomputed calls from the RT-PCR reads with MiXCR, one row per CDR3 protein. This sample yields around 500,000 distinct CDR3 sequences, of which approximately 9.9% are seen a single time; less than 15% belongs to the top ten. This specimen consisted of PBMCs from blood, obtained roughly 45 days after vaccination. The receptors were sampled from a man aged 50-60 years who received an inactivated influenza vaccine.

This clonotype was seen ten or more times. V gene TRBV7-9 combines with J gene TRBJ2-3; D not certain. This CDR3 is 14 amino acids long. V lost 2 bases and J 3 bases, leaving 9 bases between the germline ends. Germline V CDR1 and CDR2: SEHNR, FQNEAQ (reference sequence). The CDR3, as DNA: TGTGCCAGCAGCTTAACCGTGATGACAGATACGCAGTATTTT. This translates into CASSLTVMTDTQYF.

This clonotype was seen only a few times. The chain has TRBV28 and TRBJ1-5, with 10 bases fitting TRBD1. The germline gives CDR1 MDHEN, CDR2 SYDVKM. The CDR3 extends over 15 amino acids. V lost 4 bases to trimming and J lost 2 bases; unmatched junction nucleotides: 2. CDR3 DNA sequence: TGTGCCAGCAGTTCAGGACAGGGGGGCAATCAGCCCCAGCATTTT. Amino acids: CASSSGQGGNQPQHF.

V is TRBV7-2 and J is TRBJ2-7, with D maybe TRBD1 (5 bases). CDR1 SGHTA and CDR2 FQGNSA come from the germline V gene. CDR3 length: 16 residues. Deletions cut 0 bases from V and 1 base from J, with 13 bases between. CDR3 protein: CASSLAGRVMSYEQYF. CDR3 sequence (DNA): TGTGCCAGCAGCTTAGCCGGCAGGGTAATGTCCTACGAGCAGTACTTC.

V is TRBV7-2 and J is TRBJ2-1, with 11 bases lining up with TRBD2. CDR1 and CDR2 from the germline V gene are SGHTA and FQGNSA. Trimming took 0 bases from V and 9 from J; bases not matched to a gene: 1. The CDR3 consists of 14 residues. Here the CDR3 reads CASSLALAGGEQFF. CDR3 DNA sequence: TGTGCCAGCAGCTTAGCCCTAGCGGGGGGTGAGCAGTTCTTC.

This clonotype was found many times. The chain has TRBV9 and TRBJ1-3; D is unclear. V was cut by 0 bases and J by 3 bases, with 13 bases left in between. Germline CDR1 and CDR2: SGDLS and YYNGEE. CDR3 size: 16 residues. The CDR3 here is CASSVVPKPLGNTIYF. As DNA, the CDR3 is TGTGCCAGCAGCGTAGTTCCGAAGCCCCTTGGAAACACCATATATTTT.

The V and J genes are TRBV7-8 and TRBJ2-1; TRBD2 matches 11 bases. This CDR3 comprises 16 residues. After removal of 2 bases from V and 7 bases from J, the junction contained 7 bases not matched to a gene. Germline CDR1 reads SGHVS; CDR2 reads FQNEAQ. The CDR3 is CASSLLASGRINEQFF. The CDR3 DNA reads TGTGCCAGCAGCTTACTAGCTAGCGGGAGGATAAATGAGCAGTTCTTC.

This clonotype was seen a few times. V gene TRBV25-1 combines with J gene TRBJ1-4; D gene unclear. In germline, CDR1 is MGHDK, CDR2 SYGVNS. V gave up 4 bases and J gave up 3 bases, with 12 bases separating them. The length of the CDR3 is 15 residues. CDR3 DNA sequence: TGTGCCAGCAGTGTGGGTCGGGTAGCTAATGAAAAACTGTTTTTT. Encoded protein: CASSVGRVANEKLFF. Variable domain in full (rest from reference TRBV25-1 and TRBJ1-4): EADIYQTPRYLVIGTGKKITLECSQTMGHDKMYWYQQDPGMELHLIHYSYGVNSTEKGDLSSESTVSRIRTEHFPLTLESARPSHTSQYLCASSVGRVANEKLFFGSGTQLSVL.

This clonotype occurred a few times. The CDR3 sequence: CASSLGSTDEAFF. CDR3 nucleotides: TGTGCCAGCAGCTTAGGGTCAACAGATGAAGCTTTCTTT. The rearrangement joins TRBV7-9 to TRBJ1-1; D is undetermined. There are 13 residues in the CDR3. The V and J ends lost 1 base and 7 bases respectively, with 10 bases between them. CDR1 is SEHNR, CDR2 FQNEAQ, per germline (reference sequence).

This clonotype was picked up a small number of times. The V and J genes are TRBV7-2 and TRBJ2-1, with TRBD2 identical over 14 bases. The CDR3 extends over 14 amino acids. V dropped 6 bases and J dropped 6; count of bases not matched to a gene: 1. CDR1 and CDR2 (germline): SGHTA, FQGNSA. Written as DNA, the CDR3 is TGTGCCAGCAGGACTAGCGGGGGGGCCAATGAGCAGTTCTTC. As protein: CASRTSGGANEQFF. The full variable domain, rest sourced from reference TRBV7-2 and TRBJ2-1, is GAGVSQSPSNKVTEKGKDVELRCDPISGHTALYWYRQSLGQGLEFLIYFQGNSAPDKSGLPSDRFSAERTGGSVSTLTIQRTQQEDSAVYLCASRTSGGANEQFFGPGTRLTVL.

This clonotype has more than one count but fewer than ten. V gene TRBV12-3 or TRBV12-4 combines with J gene TRBJ2-3; 9 nucleotides agree with TRBD2. The CDR3 contains 16 residues. The V segment lost 3 bases and the J segment 5 bases; nucleotides outside the gene matches: 9. The CDR3, as DNA: TGTGCCAGCAGTTTTGGGCGGGGGGGCCGAGGAGATACGCAGTATTTT. This translates into CASSFGRGGRGDTQYF.